This T cell receptor beta chain derives from a study of T cells in localized non-small cell lung cancer. The study's findings and limits: A denser population of T cells in blood accompanied longer overall survival. Maximal T cell clonality occurred in uninvolved adjacent lung, with tumor ranking below it. Detection in adjacent lung was observed for a median about 50 of the top 100 tumor clones.

Germline CDR1 is SGHVS and CDR2 is FQNEAQ. The V end was cut by 1 base, the J end by 6 bases, with 4 bases between. This CDR3 is built from 13 residues. Only a few counts were recorded for this clone. Its antigen is unknown. The data were produced by immunoSEQ multiplex PCR, yet TCRdb's version contains in-frame clones alone and is incomplete. The sample includes 25,000 to 30,000 clones, approximately 83% of them seen just once. This rearrangement joins TRBV7-8 to TRBJ1-6; the D is unclear. Sample: peripheral blood mononuclear cells, taken before any cancer treatment. The clonotype comes from a man between 35 and 75 years old with stage III lung adenocarcinoma. Here the CDR3 reads CASSLVGNSPLHF. In DNA form, the CDR3 reads TGTGCCAGCAGCTTAGTGGGTAATTCACCCCTCCACTTT.